This record covers a single T cell receptor beta chain. Its target is not known. Measured with immunoSEQ multiplex PCR; TCRdb has only the in-frame clones, and not every one. The sample holds 130,000 to 150,000 clones; 89% are singletons and the top ten take roughly 1.5%. The source of the sample is a study of T cell responses to AZD1222 COVID-19 vaccine. Findings of the study overall: Among those given AZD1222, only 6 or 7 were seropositive at baseline. It should be noted that donors were predominantly white British and more often female, and clonal diversity was possibly underestimated. It was only after the peak T cell response that any repertoires were sampled.

Pooling covered second doses at about 4 or about 12 weeks. This CDR3 is 20 amino acids long. Germline V gives CDR1 SGHNT, CDR2 YENEEA. After removal of 5 bases from V and 0 bases from J, the junction contained 20 bases not matched to a gene. The sample here was peripheral blood, taken 28 days after the second AZD1222 dose. This sequence joins TRBV11-3 and TRBJ2-7; 9 bases match TRBD2. The source is an adult who received the AZD1222 COVID-19 vaccine. CDR3 sequence reads: CASSQFRGSGLAGSSYEQYF. The CDR3 nucleotides read TGTGCCAGCAGCCAATTCAGGGGATCGGGGCTAGCGGGAAGCTCCTACGAGCAGTACTTC.